This T cell receptor (beta chain) originates from a study of cytomegalovirus exposure and HLA in healthy donors. Study-wide results and limits: Many donors shared some public TCRs, even though most TCR sequences were rare. Indistinguishable V segments such as TRBV6-2 and TRBV6-3 were excluded.

Both 60 Vbeta primers and 13 Jbeta primers went into the PCR. Sequencing was performed with immunoSEQ multiplex PCR; in TCRdb, only in-frame clones are kept and a portion is missing. The sample includes more than 110,000 clones, around 75% seen only once; the top ten take 1.2%. A note on this clone: The antigen remains undetermined.

The germline V and J ends were trimmed by 7 bases and 6 bases, with 16 bases remaining between them. CDR1 and CDR2 from the germline V gene are LNHDA and SQIVND (reference sequence). The CDR3 runs to 14 residues. These donors, healthy bone marrow donors, were studied. V usage is TRBV19 and J usage is TRBJ1-3; no definite D call. Sequencing input: PBMCs. This TCR was recovered from a female donor in good health and CMV-seronegative. CDR3 sequence reads: CASTYAGVKNTIYF. In nucleotides, the CDR3 is TGTGCCAGTACCTATGCCGGGGTGAAAAACACCATATATTTT.